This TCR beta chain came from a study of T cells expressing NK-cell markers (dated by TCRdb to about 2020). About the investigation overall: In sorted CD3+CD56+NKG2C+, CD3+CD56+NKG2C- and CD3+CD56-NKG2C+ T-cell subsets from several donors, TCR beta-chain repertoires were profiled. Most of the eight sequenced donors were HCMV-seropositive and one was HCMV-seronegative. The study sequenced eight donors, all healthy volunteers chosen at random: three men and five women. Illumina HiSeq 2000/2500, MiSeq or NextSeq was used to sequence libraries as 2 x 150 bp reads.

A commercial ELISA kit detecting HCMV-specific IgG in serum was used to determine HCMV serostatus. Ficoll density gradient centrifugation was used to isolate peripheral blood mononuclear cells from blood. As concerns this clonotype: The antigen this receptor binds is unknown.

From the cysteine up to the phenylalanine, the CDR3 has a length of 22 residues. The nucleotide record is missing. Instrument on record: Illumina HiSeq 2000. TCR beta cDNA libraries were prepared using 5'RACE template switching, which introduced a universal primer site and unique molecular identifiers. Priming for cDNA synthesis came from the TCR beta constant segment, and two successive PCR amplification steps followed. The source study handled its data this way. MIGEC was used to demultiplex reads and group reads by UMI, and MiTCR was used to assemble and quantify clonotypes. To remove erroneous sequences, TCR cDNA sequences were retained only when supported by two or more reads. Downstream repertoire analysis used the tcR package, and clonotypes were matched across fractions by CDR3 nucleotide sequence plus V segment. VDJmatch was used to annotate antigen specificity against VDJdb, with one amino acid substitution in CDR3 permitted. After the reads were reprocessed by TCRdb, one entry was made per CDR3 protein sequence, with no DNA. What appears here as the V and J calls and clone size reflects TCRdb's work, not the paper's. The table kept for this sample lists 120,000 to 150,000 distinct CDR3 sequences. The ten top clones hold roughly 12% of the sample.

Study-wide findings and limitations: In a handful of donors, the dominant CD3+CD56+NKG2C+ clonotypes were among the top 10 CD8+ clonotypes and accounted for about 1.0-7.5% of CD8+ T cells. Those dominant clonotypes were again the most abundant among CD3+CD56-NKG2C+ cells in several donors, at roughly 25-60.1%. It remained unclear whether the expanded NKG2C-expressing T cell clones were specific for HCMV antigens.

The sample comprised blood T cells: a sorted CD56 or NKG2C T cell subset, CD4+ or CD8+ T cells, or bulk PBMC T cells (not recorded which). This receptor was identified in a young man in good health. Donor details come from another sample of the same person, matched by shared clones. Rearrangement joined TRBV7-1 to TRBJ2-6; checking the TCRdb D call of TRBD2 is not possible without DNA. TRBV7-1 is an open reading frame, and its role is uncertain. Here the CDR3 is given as CASSSPLLDGPAISSGANVLTF.